This TCR beta chain was sequenced in a study of blood T cell repertoires in COVID-19. In the study overall: Acute and convalescent COVID-19 specimens originated in the United States, Italy and Spain. T cells, B-cell-depleted T cells, or PBMCs supplied cDNA or gDNA.

The CDR3 comprises 15 residues, both ends counted. The germline V gene has CDR1 SGHAT and CDR2 FQNNGV. Note on this clone: It is unclear where the CDR3 begins or ends on the DNA, so no DNA is shown, and the CDR3 is as TCRdb lists it.

Profiling relied on immunoSEQ multiplex PCR, and the TCRdb table lists in-frame clones only, not all of them. The sample records 60,000 or so clones, 89% being singletons. The source material was peripheral blood. The chain recombines TRBV11-2 with TRBJ2-7; TRBD1, the D gene given by the table, was not confirmed from the DNA. The clonotype comes from a man aged 55 to 69 with acute or convalescent COVID-19. The CDR3 loop is CASSFLWTGLYEQYF.